The present entry profiles one T cell receptor (beta chain) with its context. Clones were sequenced by immunoSEQ multiplex PCR, and TCRdb holds only the in-frame ones, with some missing. The sample gives about 30,000 clones, roughly four fifths of which show up once; about a tenth is in the top ten. The CDR3 consists of 13 residues. Germline V lookup: CDR1 ENHRY, CDR2 SYGVKD. The V gene end was trimmed by 11 bases and the J gene end by 5 bases; junction bases not matched to a gene: 9. These data come from a study of early stage breast cancer tumors. Overall study context: Most invasive tumors, about 75% of the 16, were ER+/PR+/HER2-.

This TCR was sampled from a person aged 30-39 years with breast cancer. The rearrangement links TRBV10-3 to TRBJ2-7; 10 bases are shared with TRBD2. The specimen was breast tumor tissue. CDR3 residues: CASQLAGTDEQYF. The CDR3 region has the DNA TGTGCCTCTCAACTAGCGGGAACGGACGAGCAGTACTTC.